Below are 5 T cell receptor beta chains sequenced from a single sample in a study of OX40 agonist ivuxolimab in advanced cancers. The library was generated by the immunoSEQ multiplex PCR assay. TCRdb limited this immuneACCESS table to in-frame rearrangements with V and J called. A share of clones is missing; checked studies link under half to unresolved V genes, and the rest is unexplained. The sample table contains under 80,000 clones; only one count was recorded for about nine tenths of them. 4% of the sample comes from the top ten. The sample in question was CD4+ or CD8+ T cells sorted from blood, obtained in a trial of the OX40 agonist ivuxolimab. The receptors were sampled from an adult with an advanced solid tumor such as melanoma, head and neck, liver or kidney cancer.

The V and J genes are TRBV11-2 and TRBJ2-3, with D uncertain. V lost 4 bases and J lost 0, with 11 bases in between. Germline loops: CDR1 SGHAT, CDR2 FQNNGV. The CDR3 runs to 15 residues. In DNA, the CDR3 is TGTGCCAGCAGCTCCCCGGCGGACAGCACAGATACGCAGTATTTT. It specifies CASSSPADSTDTQYF.

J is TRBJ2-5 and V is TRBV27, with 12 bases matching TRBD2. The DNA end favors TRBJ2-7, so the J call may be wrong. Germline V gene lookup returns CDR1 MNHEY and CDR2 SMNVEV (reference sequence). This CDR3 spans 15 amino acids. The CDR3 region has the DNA TGTGCCAGCAGTTCCCTAGCGGGAGGGTCCTACGAGCAGTACTTC. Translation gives CASSSLAGGSYEQYF.

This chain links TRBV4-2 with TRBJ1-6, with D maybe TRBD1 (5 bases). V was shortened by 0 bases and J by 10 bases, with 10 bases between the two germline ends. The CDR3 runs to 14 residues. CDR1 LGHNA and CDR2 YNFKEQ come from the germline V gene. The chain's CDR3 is CASSQEGERSPLHF. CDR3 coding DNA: TGTGCCAGCAGCCAAGAGGGGGAGAGGTCACCCCTCCACTTT.

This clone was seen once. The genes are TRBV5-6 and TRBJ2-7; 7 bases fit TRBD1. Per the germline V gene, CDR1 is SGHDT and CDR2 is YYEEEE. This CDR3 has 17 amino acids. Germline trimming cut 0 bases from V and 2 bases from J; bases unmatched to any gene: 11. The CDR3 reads CASSLATRGPWTYEQYF. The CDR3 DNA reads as TGTGCCAGCAGCTTGGCCACAAGGGGGCCATGGACCTACGAGCAGTACTTC.

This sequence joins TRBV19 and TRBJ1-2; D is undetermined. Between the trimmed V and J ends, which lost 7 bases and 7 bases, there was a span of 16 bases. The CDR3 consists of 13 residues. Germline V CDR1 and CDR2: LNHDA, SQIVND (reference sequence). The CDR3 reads CASTLRTGFGYTF. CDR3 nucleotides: TGTGCCAGTACCCTCAGGACGGGCTTTGGCTACACCTTC.